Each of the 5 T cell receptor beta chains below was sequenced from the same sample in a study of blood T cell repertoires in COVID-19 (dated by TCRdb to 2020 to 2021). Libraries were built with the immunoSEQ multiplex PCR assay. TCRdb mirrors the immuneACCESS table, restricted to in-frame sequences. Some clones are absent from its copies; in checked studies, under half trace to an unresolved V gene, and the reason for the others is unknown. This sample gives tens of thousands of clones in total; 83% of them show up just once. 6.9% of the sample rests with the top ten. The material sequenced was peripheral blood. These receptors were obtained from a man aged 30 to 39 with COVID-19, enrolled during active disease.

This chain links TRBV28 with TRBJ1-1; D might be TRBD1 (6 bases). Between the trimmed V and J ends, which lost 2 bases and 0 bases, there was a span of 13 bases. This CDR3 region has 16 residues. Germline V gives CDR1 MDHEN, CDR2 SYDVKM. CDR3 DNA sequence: TGTGCCAGCAGTTTACGGGCAGGGGATGTGAACACTGAAGCTTTCTTT. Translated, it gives CASSLRAGDVNTEAFF. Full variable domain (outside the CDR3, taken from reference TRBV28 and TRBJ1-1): DVKVTQSSRYLVKRTGEKVFLECVQDMDHENMFWYRQDPGLGLRLIYFSYDVKMKEKGDIPEGYSVSREKKERFSLILESASTNQTSMYLCASSLRAGDVNTEAFFGQGTRLTVV.

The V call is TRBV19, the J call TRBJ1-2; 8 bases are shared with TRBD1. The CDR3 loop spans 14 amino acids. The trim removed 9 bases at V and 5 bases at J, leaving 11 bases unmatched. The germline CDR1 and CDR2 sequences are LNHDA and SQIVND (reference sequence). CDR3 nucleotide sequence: TGTGCCAGCTGGGGCGGAGGACAGGGATATGGCTACACCTTC. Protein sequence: CASWGGGQGYGYTF.

CDR3 in amino acids: CASSSGGSGGEQFF. The CDR3 DNA reads TGCGCCAGCAGCTCAGGCGGTAGCGGGGGTGAGCAGTTCTTC. V gene TRBV5-1 combines with J gene TRBJ2-1, with 9 positions matching TRBD2. V was pared by 3 bases and J by 9 bases, with 7 bases of the junction left unmatched. This CDR3 region has 14 residues. Germline CDR1 reads SGHRS; CDR2 reads YFSETQ.

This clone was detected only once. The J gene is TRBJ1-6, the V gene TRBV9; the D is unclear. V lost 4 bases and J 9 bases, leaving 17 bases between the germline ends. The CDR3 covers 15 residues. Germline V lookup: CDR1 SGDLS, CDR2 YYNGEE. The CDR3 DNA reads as TGTGCCAGCAGCTCAAGAAGCCCTACGGGTTCACCCCTCCACTTT. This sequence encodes CASSSRSPTGSPLHF.

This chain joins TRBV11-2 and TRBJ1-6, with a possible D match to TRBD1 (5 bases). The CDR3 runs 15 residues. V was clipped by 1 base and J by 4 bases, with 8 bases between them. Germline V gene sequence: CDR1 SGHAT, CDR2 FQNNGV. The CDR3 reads CASSLGRGYNSPLHF. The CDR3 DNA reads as TGTGCCAGCAGCTTAGGTAGGGGTTATAATTCACCCCTCCACTTT.